This TCR beta chain emerged from a study of spatial heterogeneity in lung cancer. Described time point: blood at routine non-recurrence follow-up after resection. No cells were sorted before sequencing. The whole RNA sequenced was extracted from tumor, nontumor lung or frozen PBMC. Germline CDR1 SEHNR, CDR2 FQNEAQ (reference sequence). The CDR3 is 15 residues long. The V gene end was trimmed by 2 bases and the J gene end by 6 bases; junction bases not matched to a gene: 6. This clonotype was picked up a small number of times. TCRdb ran MiXCR on the 5' RACE reads and lists one entry per CDR3 protein. The sample holds fewer than 60,000 distinct CDR3 sequences, roughly 7% seen once.

The clonotype originates from a female donor with early-stage non-small cell lung cancer. The chain is built from TRBV7-9 and TRBJ2-2; 7 nucleotides align to TRBD1. Sample: PBMCs, taken at follow-up. The DNA of the CDR3 is TGTGCCAGCAGCTTAACAGGGGCGTATCCCGGGGAGCTGTTTTTT. It is translated as CASSLTGAYPGELFF.